Listed below are T cell receptor beta chains from one sample, sequenced in a study of T cells after yellow fever vaccination. TCRdb reanalysed the 5' RACE reads using MiXCR and keeps one entry per CDR3 protein. The sample yields hundreds of thousands of distinct CDR3 sequences, roughly 8.7% seen once. This specimen was CD4+ T cells sorted from PBMCs, taken 5 days after the yellow fever booster vaccination. The receptors derive from a man between 18 and 29 years old who received the YFV17D yellow fever vaccine. The CDR3 runs from the conserved cysteine through the conserved F or W. D genes are given only for firm matches. Clone size is given for some rows only: seen once, a few or many times, or a class if the clone is expanded.

many TRBD2 TRBJ2-1 TRBV9 CASSVPPGLAGVNEQFF TGTGCCAGCAGCGTGCCTCCGGGACTAGCGGGGGTCAATGAGCAGTTCTTC
NA TRBD1 TRBJ2-3 TRBV19 CASRPAGQGFTDTQYF TGTGCCTCCCGGCCCGCGGGACAGGGCTTTACCGATACGCAGTATTTT
NA NA TRBJ1-6 TRBV7-2 CASSPWGRGRDNSPLHF TGTGCCAGCAGCCCCTGGGGGAGGGGAAGAGATAATTCACCCCTCCACTTT
NA TRBD1 TRBJ1-6 TRBV3-1 CASSARDSNSPLHF TGTGCCAGCAGCGCTCGGGACAGCAATTCACCCCTCCACTTT
few NA TRBJ1-3 TRBV20-1 CSVPTQSSGNTIYF TGCAGTGTTCCAACGCAGAGCTCTGGAAACACCATATATTTT
many NA TRBJ1-1 TRBV5-1 CASSLAGGDTEAFF TGCGCCAGCAGCTTGGCCGGGGGGGACACTGAAGCTTTCTTT
few TRBD2 TRBJ2-1 TRBV19 CASSIRRVSGGAHNEQFF TGTGCCAGTAGTATCCGTCGAGTTAGCGGGGGGGCCCACAATGAGCAGTTCTTC
few TRBD2 TRBJ2-3 TRBV4-2 CASSQVTRLADTDTQYF TGTGCCAGCAGCCAAGTTACGAGACTAGCGGACACAGATACGCAGTATTTT
few NA TRBJ1-2 TRBV20-1 CSASIGHYGYTF TGCAGTGCTAGTATAGGCCACTATGGCTACACCTTC
NA TRBD1 TRBJ2-2 TRBV20-1 CSAQPGTGDTGELFF TGCAGTGCGCAACCCGGGACAGGGGACACCGGGGAGCTGTTTTTT